These 13 T cell receptor beta chains originate from one sample sequenced in a study of blood T cell repertoires in COVID-19. Sequencing used immunoSEQ multiplex PCR; TCRdb keeps in-frame clones, though not all of them. The sample contains a few hundred thousand clones, about 85% of which appear only once. The sequencing sample was made of PBMCs or T cells enriched from blood (not recorded which). The receptors were gathered from a man aged 35-49 years who had recovered from COVID-19.

V gene TRBV29-1 combines with J gene TRBJ1-3, with D perhaps TRBD1 (5 bases). Germline V gene lookup returns CDR1 SQVTM and CDR2 ANQGSEA. This CDR3 has 13 amino acids. Trimming took 3 bases from V and 3 from J, leaving 9 bases between them. CDR3 protein: CSVDLGDGNTIYF. Written as DNA, the CDR3 is TGCAGCGTTGACTTAGGGGATGGAAACACCATATATTTT.

The chain recombines TRBV11-3 with TRBJ2-7, with 7 positions matching TRBD2. V lost 3 bases and J lost 3; bases outside the gene matches: 11. The CDR3 spans 16 residues. Germline CDR1 SGHNT, CDR2 YENEEA. In DNA form, the CDR3 reads TGTGCCAGCAGCTTGGGGGGGACTGATACCCACTACGAGCAGTACTTC. As protein: CASSLGGTDTHYEQYF.

The chain links TRBV24-1 to TRBJ2-7; possibly TRBD1 for D (5 bases). The CDR3 consists of 13 residues. Per the germline V gene, CDR1 is KGHDR and CDR2 is SFDVKD. Between the trimmed V and J ends, which lost 9 bases and 6 bases, there was a span of 17 bases. The CDR3 reads CATAPAQGREQYF. The CDR3 region has the DNA TGTGCCACCGCCCCGGCCCAGGGTCGCGAGCAGTACTTC.

V usage is TRBV5-1 and J usage is TRBJ2-1; 12 nucleotides match TRBD2. Per the germline V gene, CDR1 is SGHRS and CDR2 is YFSETQ. V dropped 3 bases and J dropped 6; count of bases not matched to a gene: 10. The CDR3 is 17 amino acids. The CDR3 loop reads CASSSLELAGGGNEQFF. The CDR3, as DNA: TGCGCCAGCAGCTCGCTGGAACTAGCGGGAGGCGGCAATGAGCAGTTCTTC.

The chain has TRBV6-5 and TRBJ2-4, with D perhaps TRBD2 (7 bases). This CDR3 is 15 amino acids long. With 5 bases removed from V and 3 bases from J, the gap between germline ends came to 14 bases. Germline V gene sequence: CDR1 MNHEY, CDR2 SVGAGI. CDR3 region: CASSIGGAGKNIQYF. The DNA for the CDR3 is TGTGCCAGCAGTATAGGGGGGGCCGGCAAAAACATTCAGTACTTC.

As DNA, the CDR3 is TGCAGCGGGAATGGGGGCAGTGGGGATTACAATGAGCAGTTCTTC. Encoded protein: CSGNGGSGDYNEQFF. The V call is TRBV29-1, the J call TRBJ2-1, with a tentative D call TRBD1 (6 bases). The CDR3 is made up of 15 amino acids. Germline values: CDR1 SQVTM, CDR2 ANQGSEA. Trimming took 7 bases from V and 4 from J, leaving 20 bases between them.

V gene TRBV27 combines with J gene TRBJ2-7; TRBD1 aligns across 9 bases. After removal of 0 bases from V and 3 bases from J, the junction contained 3 bases not matched to a gene. Germline CDR1 is MNHEY and CDR2 is SMNVEV (reference sequence). CDR3 length: 15 residues. The CDR3 reads CASSLSTGQGYEQYF. CDR3 DNA: TGTGCCAGCAGTTTATCAACGGGACAGGGCTACGAGCAGTACTTC.

The chain is built from TRBV7-3 and TRBJ2-1; TRBD1 might be the D (6 bases). Germline V gene lookup returns CDR1 SGHTA and CDR2 FQGTGA. There are 14 residues in the CDR3. Deletions cut 3 bases from V and 8 bases from J, with 14 bases between. CDR3 coding DNA: TGTGCCAGCAGCTTGGATAGGGGGTTGGATGAGCAGTTCTTC. It codes for CASSLDRGLDEQFF.

V gene TRBV5-8 combines with J gene TRBJ2-7; weak D call: TRBD1 (7 bases). The germline V gene has CDR1 SGHTS and CDR2 YDEGEE. The V end was cut by 4 bases, the J end by 4 bases, with 18 bases between. This CDR3 is 15 amino acids long. The CDR3 reads CASSPYQGGMYEQYF. The CDR3 coding sequence is TGTGCCAGCAGCCCCTATCAGGGGGGTATGTACGAGCAGTACTTC.

The rearrangement links TRBV5-4 to TRBJ2-1; D unresolved. Germline loops: CDR1 SGHNT, CDR2 YYREEE (reference sequence). The V end lost 4 bases, the J end lost 4 bases, and 6 bases lay between the germline ends. CDR3 length: 12 residues. CDR3 loop: CASSPNYNEQFF. The CDR3 coding sequence is TGTGCCAGCAGCCCCAATTACAATGAGCAGTTCTTC. Full variable domain (missing parts from reference TRBV5-4 and TRBJ2-1): ETGVTQSPTHLIKTRGQQVTLRCSSQSGHNTVSWYQQALGQGPQFIFQYYREEENGRGNFPPRFSGLQFPNYSSELNVNALELDDSALYLCASSPNYNEQFFGPGTRLTVL.

This clone has only a few counts. This rearrangement joins TRBV3-1 (or the pseudogene TRBV3-2) to TRBJ2-7; D remains ambiguous. The CDR3 extends over 12 amino acids. Trimming left V 1 base short and J 2 bases short, with 3 bases between. The germline V gene encodes CDR1 LGHDT and CDR2 YNNKEL (reference sequence). The CDR3 DNA reads as TGTGCCAGCAGCCAAGGTACCTACGAGCAGTACTTC. It codes for CASSQGTYEQYF.

This chain joins TRBV30 and TRBJ2-7, with TRBD1 matching over 7 bases. There are 16 residues in the CDR3. In germline, CDR1 is GTSNPN, CDR2 SVGIG (reference sequence). The V gene end was trimmed by 2 bases and the J gene end by 0 bases; junction bases not matched to a gene: 10. The CDR3 loop is CAWSRSWDSNSYEQYF. CDR3 sequence (DNA): TGTGCCTGGAGTCGCTCGTGGGACAGCAACTCCTACGAGCAGTACTTC.

The chain uses TRBV30 and TRBJ1-2; 10 nucleotides line up with TRBD1. V shed 2 bases, J shed 4 bases, and the junction held 10 bases outside the gene matches. Germline V gene sequence: CDR1 GTSNPN, CDR2 SVGIG (reference sequence). CDR3 length: 16 residues. CDR3 bases: TGTGCCTGGAGTCCAATCCGGACAGGGGGTATCTATGGCTACACCTTC. Its protein product is CAWSPIRTGGIYGYTF.